Described below is a single T cell receptor beta chain sequence and its context. Its matching antigen is unknown. The time point here: week 35, safety follow-up. Doses of 300 ug of mutant IDH1 20-mer peptide were given with topical imiquimod. Administration of eight vaccinations to patients took place in weeks 1, 3, 5, 7, 11, 15, 19, 23. Donors had new IDH1-mutant astrocytomas of WHO grade 3 or 4 (ATRX-lost). The sample is drawn from a study of a mutant IDH1 vaccine in newly diagnosed glioma. Study as a whole: Vaccine administration was initiated 4-6 weeks following radiotherapy alone, or with temozolomide cycles. Most patients had received both radiotherapy and temozolomide, the prior options being radiotherapy, temozolomide, or both.

CDR3 length: 15 amino acids. CDR1 is SGHAT and CDR2 is FQNNGV in the germline V gene. V was trimmed by 1 base and J by 6 bases, leaving 13 bases between them. TCRdb keeps only in-frame clones here, not all; method: immunoSEQ multiplex PCR. The sample shows 45,000 to 60,000 clones, more than 75% of them seen only once. The chain recombines TRBV11-2 with TRBJ1-5; D may be TRBD1 (5 bases). The sample consisted of PBMCs, taken from a glioma patient whose treatment included an IDH1 peptide vaccine. This receptor was identified in a woman aged 35 to 49 with glioma. This chain's CDR3 is CASSLVGGFSQPQHF. The DNA of the CDR3 is TGTGCCAGCAGCTTAGTTGGGGGATTCAGTCAGCCCCAGCATTTT.